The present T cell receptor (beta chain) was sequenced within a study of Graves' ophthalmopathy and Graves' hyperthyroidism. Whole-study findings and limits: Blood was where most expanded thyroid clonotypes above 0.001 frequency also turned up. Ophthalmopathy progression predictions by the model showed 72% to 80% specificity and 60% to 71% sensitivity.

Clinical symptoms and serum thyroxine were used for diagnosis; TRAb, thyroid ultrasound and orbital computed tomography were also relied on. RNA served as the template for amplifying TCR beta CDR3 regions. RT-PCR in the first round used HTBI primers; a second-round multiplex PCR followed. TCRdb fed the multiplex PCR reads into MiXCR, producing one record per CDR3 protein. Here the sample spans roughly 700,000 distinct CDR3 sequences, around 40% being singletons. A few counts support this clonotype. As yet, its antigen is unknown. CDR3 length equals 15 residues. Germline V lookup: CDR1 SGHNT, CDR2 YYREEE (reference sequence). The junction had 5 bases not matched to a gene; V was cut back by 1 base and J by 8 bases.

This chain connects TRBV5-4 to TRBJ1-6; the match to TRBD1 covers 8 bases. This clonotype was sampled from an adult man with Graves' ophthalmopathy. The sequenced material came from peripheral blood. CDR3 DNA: TGTGCCAGCAGCTTGCGGACAGGGATAGATTCACCCCTCCACTTT. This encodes CASSLRTGIDSPLHF.